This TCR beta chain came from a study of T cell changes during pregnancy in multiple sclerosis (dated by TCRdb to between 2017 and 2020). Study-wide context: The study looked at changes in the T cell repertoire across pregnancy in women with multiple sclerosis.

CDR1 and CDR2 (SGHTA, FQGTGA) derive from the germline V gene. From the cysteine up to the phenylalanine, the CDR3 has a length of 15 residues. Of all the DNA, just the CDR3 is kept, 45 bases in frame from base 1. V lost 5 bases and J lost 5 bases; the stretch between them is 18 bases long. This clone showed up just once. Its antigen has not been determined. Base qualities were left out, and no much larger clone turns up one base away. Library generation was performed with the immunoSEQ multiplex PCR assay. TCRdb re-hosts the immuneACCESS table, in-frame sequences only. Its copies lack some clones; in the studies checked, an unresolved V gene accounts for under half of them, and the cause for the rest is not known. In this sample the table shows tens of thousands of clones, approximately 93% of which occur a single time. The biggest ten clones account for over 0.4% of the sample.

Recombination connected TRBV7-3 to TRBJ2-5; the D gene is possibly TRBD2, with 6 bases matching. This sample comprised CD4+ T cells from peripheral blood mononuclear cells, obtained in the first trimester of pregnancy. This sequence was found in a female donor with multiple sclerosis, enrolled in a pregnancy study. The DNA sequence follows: TGTGCCAGCAGCCGCGGGGCCACGGGGTGGGAGACCCAGTACTTC. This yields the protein CASSRGATGWETQYF.